The present entry profiles one T cell receptor beta chain with its context. Antigen unknown. This record comes from a study of vaccination effects on CD4 cells after COVID-19. Some clones are missing from TCRdb's copy, which holds only in-frame ones; the method was immunoSEQ multiplex PCR. This table has roughly 75,000 clones, around 76% appearing once. Under the ViraFEST assay, PBMC were stimulated with viral peptide pools so that antigen-specific CD4+ T cells expanded. Sequencing was performed afterwards. CD4+ T cell isolation took place after about 11 days of culture. People in the vaccine group had not been infected with SARS-CoV-2 before, and their nucleocapsid antibodies were negative. V was shortened by 1 base and J by 4 bases, with 4 bases between the two germline ends. Germline V CDR1 and CDR2: SGHAT, FQNNGV. The CDR3 covers 12 residues.

This sequence joins TRBV11-2 and TRBJ1-1; D is uncertain. Specimen: CD4+ T cells from PBMCs cultured with HCoV-OC43 spike peptides, collected before COVID-19 vaccination. The subset is: HCoV-OC43 spike overlapping peptide pool stimulation. The origin of this receptor is a human donor who received a COVID-19 vaccine. DNA of the CDR3: TGTGCCAGCAGCTTAGTTGTCACTGAAGCTTTCTTT. Translating it yields CASSLVVTEAFF. Full variable domain (remainder filled in from reference TRBV11-2 and TRBJ1-1): EAGVAQSPRYKIIEKRQSVAFWCNPISGHATLYWYQQILGQGPKLLIQFQNNGVVDDSQLPKDRFSAERLKGVDSTLKIQPAKLEDSAVYLCASSLVVTEAFFGQGTRLTVV.